Sequencing of this T cell receptor (beta chain) was carried out in a study of T-cell memory formation after mild COVID-19. About the study: In these data, TCR clusters were largely donor specific. Study observations and caveats: CD4+ contracting clones were found mainly in CM and EM, and CD8+ ones in EMRA. Clones shrinking between day 15 and 85 showed a balanced CD4/CD8 split, and those that grew later tilted toward CD4+.

As concerns this clonotype: What it recognizes is unknown.

Using constant-segment primers, 5'RACE produced TCR alpha and TCR beta cDNA libraries carrying sample barcodes and UMIs. One entry per CDR3 protein results from TCRdb running MiXCR on the 5' RACE reads. The repertoire holds approximately 570,000 distinct CDR3 sequences, with 18% as singletons. This TCR came from an adult woman who had mild COVID-19 (a few samples of this study predate the infection). Cell type and time point are not known. The sequenced sample consisted of PBMCs or a T cell subset sorted from them (not recorded which).

The CDR3 coding sequence is TGTGCCAGCAGTGAAGAATGGGAGACCTACGAGCAGTACTTC. Its protein is CASSEEWETYEQYF. V usage is TRBV6-1 and J usage is TRBJ2-7; tentative D call: TRBD2 (5 bases). CDR1 is MNHNS, CDR2 SASEGT, per germline. Deletions cut 1 base from V and 2 bases from J, with 9 bases between. CDR3 length equals 14 residues.